The T cell receptor beta chain described here comes from a study of regulatory T cells in long-lasting Graves disease. Study results and caveats: Patients whose Graves' disease persisted exhibited lower TCR diversity than those newly diagnosed. Preferential use of TRBV28, TRBJ1-2 and TRBJ2-5 was seen in persistent disease.

This sample's time point: newly diagnosed GD, antithyroid drugs for less than 3 months. RNA extracted from PBMCs served as the sequencing template. Trimming pared 1 base from V and 5 bases from J, leaving 15 bases between. There are 15 residues in the CDR3. Per the germline V gene, CDR1 is SGHNT and CDR2 is YYREEE (reference sequence). A remark on this clonotype: Antigen specificity is unknown.

Combining iRepertoire HTBI primers with Arm-PCR of CDR3 regions, the authors built TCR beta libraries. TCRdb re-called the multiplex PCR reads through MiXCR, storing one row per CDR3 protein. The sample gives some 500,000 distinct CDR3 sequences, roughly 14% of which show up once; approximately 9.3% is in the top ten. Another study also made use of these data, one on T cells in Graves' hyperthyroidism and ophthalmopathy. That source reports: Clinical symptoms, serum thyroxine and TRAb, thyroid ultrasound and orbital computed tomography together formed the diagnostic basis. Ophthalmopathy and stable hyperthyroidism were separated by a 13 V-J model.

The V gene is TRBV5-4, the J gene TRBJ2-5; D is possibly TRBD1 or TRBD2 (5 bases each). The clonotype comes from a man aged 25-45 years with Graves disease. The sample in question was peripheral blood mononuclear cells (PBMCs), obtained at new diagnosis, from a patient treated with antithyroid drugs. Here the CDR3 DNA reads TGTGCCAGCAGCTTGAGGACCGGGGCCGGGGAGACCCAGTACTTC. This sequence encodes CASSLRTGAGETQYF.